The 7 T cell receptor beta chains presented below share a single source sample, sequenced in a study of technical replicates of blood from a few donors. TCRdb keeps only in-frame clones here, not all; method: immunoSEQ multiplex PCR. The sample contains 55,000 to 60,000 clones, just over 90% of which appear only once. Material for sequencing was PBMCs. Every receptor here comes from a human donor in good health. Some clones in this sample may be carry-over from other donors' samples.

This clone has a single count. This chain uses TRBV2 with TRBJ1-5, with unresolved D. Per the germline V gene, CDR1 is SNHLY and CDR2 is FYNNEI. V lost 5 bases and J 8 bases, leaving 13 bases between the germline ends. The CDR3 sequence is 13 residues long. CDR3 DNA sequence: TGTGCCAGCAGTTACGATGCCGAGAAGCCCCAGCATTTT. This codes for CASSYDAEKPQHF.

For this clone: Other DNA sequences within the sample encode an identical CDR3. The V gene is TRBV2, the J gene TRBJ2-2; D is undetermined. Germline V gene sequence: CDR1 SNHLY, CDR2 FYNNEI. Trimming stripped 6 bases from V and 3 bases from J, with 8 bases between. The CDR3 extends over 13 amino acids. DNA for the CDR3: TGTGCCAGCAGCCCCGGGTACACCGGGGAGCTGTTTTTT. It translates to CASSPGYTGELFF.

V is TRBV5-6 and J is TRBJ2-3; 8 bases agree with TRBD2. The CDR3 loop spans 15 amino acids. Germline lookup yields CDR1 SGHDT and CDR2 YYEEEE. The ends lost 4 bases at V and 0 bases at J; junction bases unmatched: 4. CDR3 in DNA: TGTGCCAGCAGCCGGGGACTAGGAAGCACAGATACGCAGTATTTT. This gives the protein CASSRGLGSTDTQYF.

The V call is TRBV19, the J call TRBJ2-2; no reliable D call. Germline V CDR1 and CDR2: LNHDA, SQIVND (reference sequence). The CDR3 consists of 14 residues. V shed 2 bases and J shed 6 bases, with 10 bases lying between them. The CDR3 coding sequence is TGTGCCAGTAGTATAAGTGGGCAAGCCGGGGAGCTGTTTTTT. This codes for CASSISGQAGELFF.

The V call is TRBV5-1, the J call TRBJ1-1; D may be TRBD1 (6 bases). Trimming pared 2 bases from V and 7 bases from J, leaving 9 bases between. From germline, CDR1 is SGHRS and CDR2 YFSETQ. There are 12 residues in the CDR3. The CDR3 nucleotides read TGCGCCAGCAGCTTCGACAGGCATGAAGCTTTCTTT. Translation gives CASSFDRHEAFF.

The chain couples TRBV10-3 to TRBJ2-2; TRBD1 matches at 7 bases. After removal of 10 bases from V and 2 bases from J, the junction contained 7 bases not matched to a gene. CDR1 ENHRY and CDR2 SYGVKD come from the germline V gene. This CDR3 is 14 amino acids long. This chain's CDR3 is CATRGDRNTGELFF. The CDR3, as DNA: TGTGCCACCCGTGGGGACAGAAACACCGGGGAGCTGTTTTTT.

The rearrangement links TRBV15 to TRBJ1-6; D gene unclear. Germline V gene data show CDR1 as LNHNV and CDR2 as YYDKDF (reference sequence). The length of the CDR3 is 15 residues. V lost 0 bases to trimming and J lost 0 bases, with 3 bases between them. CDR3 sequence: CATSRDRSYNSPLHF. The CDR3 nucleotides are TGTGCCACCAGCAGAGATCGCTCCTATAATTCACCCCTCCACTTT.